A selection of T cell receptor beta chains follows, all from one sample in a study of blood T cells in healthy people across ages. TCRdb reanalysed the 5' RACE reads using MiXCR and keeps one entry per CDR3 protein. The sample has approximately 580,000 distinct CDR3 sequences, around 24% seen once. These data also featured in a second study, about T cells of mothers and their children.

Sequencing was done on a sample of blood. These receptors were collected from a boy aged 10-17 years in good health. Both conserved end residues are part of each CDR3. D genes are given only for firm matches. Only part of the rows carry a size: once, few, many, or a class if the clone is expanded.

cdr3_nt: TGCGCCAGCAGCCAAACTCCCATGGGGCTAGCGGGGACCTACAATGAGCAGTTCTTC; cdr3_aa: CASSQTPMGLAGTYNEQFF; clone_size: many; d_call: TRBD2; v_call: TRBV4-3; j_call: TRBJ2-1
cdr3_nt: TGCAGTGCTAGAGTCACCCCATCAGACAGGGCTGAAGCTTTCTTT; cdr3_aa: CSARVTPSDRAEAFF; clone_size: -; d_call: TRBD1; v_call: TRBV20-1; j_call: TRBJ1-1
cdr3_nt: TGTGCCAGCTCCAGGACAGCGTCCGACGAGCAGTACTTC; cdr3_aa: CASSRTASDEQYF; clone_size: -; d_call: -; v_call: TRBV18; j_call: TRBJ2-7
cdr3_nt: TGCAGCGTTGTGGACAGGGCGGCCAAAAACATTCAGTACTTC; cdr3_aa: CSVVDRAAKNIQYF; clone_size: few; d_call: TRBD1; v_call: TRBV29-1; j_call: TRBJ2-4
cdr3_nt: TGTGCCAGCAGGAAGGACAGGGGGGTGAACACTGAAGCTTTCTTT; cdr3_aa: CASRKDRGVNTEAFF; clone_size: -; d_call: TRBD1; v_call: TRBV7-8; j_call: TRBJ1-1
cdr3_nt: TGTGCCAGCCGCCGGACGGCCTACTATGGCTACACCTTC; cdr3_aa: CASRRTAYYGYTF; clone_size: few; d_call: -; v_call: TRBV7-2; j_call: TRBJ1-2
cdr3_nt: TGCAGTGCTAGAGAGGGGGCCAGGGAAGCTTTCTTT; cdr3_aa: CSAREGAREAFF; clone_size: -; d_call: -; v_call: TRBV20-1; j_call: TRBJ1-1
cdr3_nt: TGCGCCAGCAGTGAGTCGGGGAATGAGCAGTTCTTC; cdr3_aa: CASSESGNEQFF; clone_size: -; d_call: -; v_call: TRBV10-1; j_call: TRBJ2-1
cdr3_nt: TGCGCCAGCAGCCAGACTAGCGGAGGCTTTTACGAGCAGTACTTC; cdr3_aa: CASSQTSGGFYEQYF; clone_size: few; d_call: TRBD2; v_call: TRBV4-3; j_call: TRBJ2-7
cdr3_nt: TGTGCCAGCAGTGACAGCAACTACTCTGGAAACACCATATATTTT; cdr3_aa: CASSDSNYSGNTIYF; clone_size: -; d_call: -; v_call: TRBV2; j_call: TRBJ1-3
cdr3_nt: TGTGCCAGCCTTCAGAGTTACGAGCAGTACTTC; cdr3_aa: CASLQSYEQYF; clone_size: -; d_call: -; v_call: TRBV6-6; j_call: TRBJ2-7
cdr3_nt: TGTGCCAGCAGTTTACCGGCGGGGGAGAGCTCCTACGAGCAGTACTTC; cdr3_aa: CASSLPAGESSYEQYF; clone_size: few; d_call: TRBD2; v_call: TRBV12-3/TRBV12-4; j_call: TRBJ2-7
cdr3_nt: TGTGCCAGCACCAAAACAGGCGGGAGGGGGGGTCAGTTCTTC; cdr3_aa: CASTKTGGRGGQFF; clone_size: -; d_call: TRBD2; v_call: TRBV7-3; j_call: TRBJ2-1
cdr3_nt: TGTGCCAGCAGCTTTGCCACTAGCGGGATATCTCGAACCGGGGAGCTGTTTTTT; cdr3_aa: CASSFATSGISRTGELFF; clone_size: -; d_call: TRBD2; v_call: TRBV13; j_call: TRBJ2-2
cdr3_nt: TGCAGCGTTGAAGATCTTTCAGGGGGGGAGGATGAGCAGTTCTTC; cdr3_aa: CSVEDLSGGEDEQFF; clone_size: -; d_call: -; v_call: TRBV29-1; j_call: TRBJ2-1
cdr3_nt: TGCAGCGTTGAGGTATACCAAGAGACCCAGTACTTC; cdr3_aa: CSVEVYQETQYF; clone_size: many; d_call: -; v_call: TRBV29-1; j_call: TRBJ2-5
cdr3_nt: TGTGCCAGCAGCGACCTGGGCACCTGGTCCGAGCAGTACTTC; cdr3_aa: CASSDLGTWSEQYF; clone_size: few; d_call: -; v_call: TRBV7-2; j_call: TRBJ2-7
cdr3_nt: TGTGCCAGCAGACTCTCAAGGACAGGGGTAGGATATGGCTACACCTTC; cdr3_aa: CASRLSRTGVGYGYTF; clone_size: -; d_call: TRBD1; v_call: TRBV28; j_call: TRBJ1-2
cdr3_nt: TGTGCCAGCAGTTTCGGTAGCGGGGTAGCCTACGAGCAGTACTTC; cdr3_aa: CASSFGSGVAYEQYF; clone_size: -; d_call: TRBD2; v_call: TRBV27; j_call: TRBJ2-7
cdr3_nt: TGCGCCAGCAGCCAAGGGGGGACAGGGACGACTGAGCAGTACTTC; cdr3_aa: CASSQGGTGTTEQYF; clone_size: few; d_call: TRBD1; v_call: TRBV4-1; j_call: TRBJ2-7
cdr3_nt: TGTGCCAGCAGCGTTGGTGATACAGATACGCAGTATTTT; cdr3_aa: CASSVGDTDTQYF; clone_size: few; d_call: -; v_call: TRBV9; j_call: TRBJ2-3
cdr3_nt: TGTGCCAGCAGCCAAGTAGACGAGACCCAGTACTTC; cdr3_aa: CASSQVDETQYF; clone_size: few; d_call: -; v_call: TRBV3-1; j_call: TRBJ2-5
cdr3_nt: TGTGCCAGCAGTTACGGGACAGACCGCTATGGCTACACCTTC; cdr3_aa: CASSYGTDRYGYTF; clone_size: -; d_call: TRBD1; v_call: TRBV6-5; j_call: TRBJ1-2
cdr3_nt: TGCAGTGCTCGATTCAAACCGGGAGGGAAAGAGACCCAGTACTTC; cdr3_aa: CSARFKPGGKETQYF; clone_size: few; d_call: TRBD2; v_call: TRBV20-1; j_call: TRBJ2-5
cdr3_nt: TGTGCCAGCAGAGCAAATAGCGGGTCCGAGCAGTACTTC; cdr3_aa: CASRANSGSEQYF; clone_size: -; d_call: TRBD2; v_call: TRBV6-2/TRBV6-3; j_call: TRBJ2-7
cdr3_nt: TGTGCCAGCATTGGACAGGGGGCGTCTCAAGAGACCCAGTACTTC; cdr3_aa: CASIGQGASQETQYF; clone_size: -; d_call: TRBD1; v_call: TRBV2; j_call: TRBJ2-5
cdr3_nt: TGTGCCAGCAGCCAAGATTGGGCCGTCGGGGCCAACGTCCTGACTTTC; cdr3_aa: CASSQDWAVGANVLTF; clone_size: few; d_call: -; v_call: TRBV14; j_call: TRBJ2-6
cdr3_nt: TGCAGTGAAACGGCGCTAGGCTACGAGCAGTACTTC; cdr3_aa: CSETALGYEQYF; clone_size: few; d_call: -; v_call: TRBV20-1; j_call: TRBJ2-7
cdr3_nt: TGCGCCAGCAGCCAGCTATCAGGGGGCGATCCTGATGGCTACACCTTC; cdr3_aa: CASSQLSGGDPDGYTF; clone_size: few; d_call: TRBD1; v_call: TRBV4-3; j_call: TRBJ1-2
cdr3_nt: TGTGCCAGCAGCTTAGTCGACAGGCAAGAGACCCAGTACTTC; cdr3_aa: CASSLVDRQETQYF; clone_size: many; d_call: -; v_call: TRBV7-2; j_call: TRBJ2-5
cdr3_nt: TGTGCCAGCGTAGGAGCCCTAGAGCAGTACTTC; cdr3_aa: CASVGALEQYF; clone_size: -; d_call: -; v_call: TRBV25-1; j_call: TRBJ2-7
cdr3_nt: TGTGCCAGTGGGGACGACCAAGAGACCCAGTACTTC; cdr3_aa: CASGDDQETQYF; clone_size: -; d_call: -; v_call: TRBV7-9; j_call: TRBJ2-5
cdr3_nt: TGCAGTGCTAACGCCGGGGTAAGCTACGAGCAGTACTTC; cdr3_aa: CSANAGVSYEQYF; clone_size: -; d_call: -; v_call: TRBV20-1; j_call: TRBJ2-7
cdr3_nt: TGTGCCAGCAGTTTCGCCAGGGGGCTCGACGAGCAGTACTTC; cdr3_aa: CASSFARGLDEQYF; clone_size: few; d_call: TRBD1; v_call: TRBV27; j_call: TRBJ2-7
cdr3_nt: TGTGCCACCAGTGATCCCACCCGACAGGGGGTAGAGACCCAGTACTTC; cdr3_aa: CATSDPTRQGVETQYF; clone_size: few; d_call: TRBD1; v_call: TRBV24-1; j_call: TRBJ2-5
cdr3_nt: TGTGCCAGCAGTCGCACCGGAAGGGTAGATGGCTACACCTTC; cdr3_aa: CASSRTGRVDGYTF; clone_size: -; d_call: -; v_call: TRBV2; j_call: TRBJ1-2
cdr3_nt: TGTGCCAGCAGCTGGGGACAGGTCGCCTCTGGAAACACCATATATTTT; cdr3_aa: CASSWGQVASGNTIYF; clone_size: few; d_call: TRBD1; v_call: TRBV7-2; j_call: TRBJ1-3
cdr3_nt: TGCAGTGCTCCTAAACTAGCGGGGGGTATCAAGTATGAGCAGTTCTTC; cdr3_aa: CSAPKLAGGIKYEQFF; clone_size: few; d_call: TRBD2; v_call: TRBV20-1; j_call: TRBJ2-1
cdr3_nt: TGTGCCAGCAGTGAACCCGAGACAGCTACCTACGAGCAGTACTTC; cdr3_aa: CASSEPETATYEQYF; clone_size: -; d_call: -; v_call: TRBV6-1; j_call: TRBJ2-7
cdr3_nt: TGTGCCAGCAGTGTCGATGAGCAGTTCTTC; cdr3_aa: CASSVDEQFF; clone_size: few; d_call: -; v_call: TRBV2; j_call: TRBJ2-1
cdr3_nt: TGTGCCAGCAGCTTAGGGGCGCAGGGAAGGAAGAGGACTGAAGCTTTCTTT; cdr3_aa: CASSLGAQGRKRTEAFF; clone_size: -; d_call: -; v_call: TRBV7-9; j_call: TRBJ1-1
cdr3_nt: TGTGCCAGCAGCTTGATAGTAGGCACTAATGAAAAACTGTTTTTT; cdr3_aa: CASSLIVGTNEKLFF; clone_size: -; d_call: -; v_call: TRBV5-6; j_call: TRBJ1-4
cdr3_nt: TGTGCCAGCAGTGCCCTCTTGGGACTAGCTGCGTTT; cdr3_aa: CASSALLGLAAF; clone_size: -; d_call: TRBD2; v_call: TRBV6-1; j_call: TRBJ2-2
cdr3_nt: TGTGCCAGCAGTTACGTGCAGGGCACATTACGCGAGCAGTACTTC; cdr3_aa: CASSYVQGTLREQYF; clone_size: -; d_call: -; v_call: TRBV6-6; j_call: TRBJ2-7
cdr3_nt: TGTGCCAGCAGCTTGCTAGAAACCGACTACGAGCAGTACTTC; cdr3_aa: CASSLLETDYEQYF; clone_size: -; d_call: -; v_call: TRBV5-6; j_call: TRBJ2-7
cdr3_nt: TGCGCCAGCAGCCTCCAGCAGGGGAACACTGAAGCTTTCTTT; cdr3_aa: CASSLQQGNTEAFF; clone_size: -; d_call: -; v_call: TRBV5-1; j_call: TRBJ1-1
cdr3_nt: TGTGCCAGCAGTTTAGAGGCAGGGAACCTCTACGAGCAGTACTTC; cdr3_aa: CASSLEAGNLYEQYF; clone_size: -; d_call: -; v_call: TRBV12-3/TRBV12-4; j_call: TRBJ2-7
cdr3_nt: TGTGCCACCAGTGATATTCATCGGGAGGGACAGGGGTCCGAGAGCACAGATACGCAGTATTTT; cdr3_aa: CATSDIHREGQGSESTDTQYF; clone_size: -; d_call: TRBD1; v_call: TRBV24-1; j_call: TRBJ2-3
cdr3_nt: TGCAGCGTTGCCGGGTCTGAGGCCGGGGAGCTGTTTTTT; cdr3_aa: CSVAGSEAGELFF; clone_size: many; d_call: -; v_call: TRBV29-1; j_call: TRBJ2-2
cdr3_nt: TGTGCCAGCAGCTTAGTGGCCGTCGCCGGCGGGGGAAGCACAGATACGCAGTATTTT; cdr3_aa: CASSLVAVAGGGSTDTQYF; clone_size: -; d_call: TRBD2; v_call: TRBV7-9; j_call: TRBJ2-3
cdr3_nt: TGTGCCAGCAGTCCGAATAGCGGGAGGGCCGCCCACGAGCAGTACTTC; cdr3_aa: CASSPNSGRAAHEQYF; clone_size: few; d_call: TRBD2; v_call: TRBV28; j_call: TRBJ2-7
cdr3_nt: TGCGCCAGCAGCTTGGATACAGCCCAGGAGACCCAGTACTTC; cdr3_aa: CASSLDTAQETQYF; clone_size: -; d_call: -; v_call: TRBV5-1; j_call: TRBJ2-5
cdr3_nt: TGTGCCAGTACCCGGGATAGGGCTTACAATGAGCAGTTCTTC; cdr3_aa: CASTRDRAYNEQFF; clone_size: -; d_call: -; v_call: TRBV7-2; j_call: TRBJ2-1
cdr3_nt: TGCGCCAGCAGCCAAGATAGGAGCGGGGTGTACCAAGAGACCCAGTACTTC; cdr3_aa: CASSQDRSGVYQETQYF; clone_size: -; d_call: TRBD2; v_call: TRBV4-3; j_call: TRBJ2-5